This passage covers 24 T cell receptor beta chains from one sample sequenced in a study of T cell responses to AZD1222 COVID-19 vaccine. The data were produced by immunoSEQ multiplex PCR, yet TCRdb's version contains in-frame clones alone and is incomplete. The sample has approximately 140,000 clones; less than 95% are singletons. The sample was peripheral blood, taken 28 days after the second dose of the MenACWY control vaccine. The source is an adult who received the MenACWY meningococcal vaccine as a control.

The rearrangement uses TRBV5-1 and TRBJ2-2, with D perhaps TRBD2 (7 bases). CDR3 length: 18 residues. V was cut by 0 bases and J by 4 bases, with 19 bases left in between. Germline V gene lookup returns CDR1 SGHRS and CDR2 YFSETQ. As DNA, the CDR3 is TGCGCCAGCAGCTTGGCCTTTACGCTGGCGGGGGCCACCGGGGAGCTGTTTTTT. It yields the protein CASSLAFTLAGATGELFF.

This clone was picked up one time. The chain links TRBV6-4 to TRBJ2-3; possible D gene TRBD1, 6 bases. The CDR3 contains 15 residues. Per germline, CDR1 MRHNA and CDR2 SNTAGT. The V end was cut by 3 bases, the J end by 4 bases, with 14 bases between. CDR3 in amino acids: CASSEWGQASDTQYF. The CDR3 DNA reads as TGTGCCAGCAGTGAATGGGGGCAGGCATCAGATACGCAGTATTTT.

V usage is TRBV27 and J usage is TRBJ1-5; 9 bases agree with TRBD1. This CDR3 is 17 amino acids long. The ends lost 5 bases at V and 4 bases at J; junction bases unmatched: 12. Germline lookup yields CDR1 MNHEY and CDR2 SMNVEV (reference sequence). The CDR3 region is CASSRPGQGQQNQPQHF. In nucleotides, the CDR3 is TGTGCCAGCAGTCGACCGGGACAGGGACAGCAGAATCAGCCCCAGCATTTT.

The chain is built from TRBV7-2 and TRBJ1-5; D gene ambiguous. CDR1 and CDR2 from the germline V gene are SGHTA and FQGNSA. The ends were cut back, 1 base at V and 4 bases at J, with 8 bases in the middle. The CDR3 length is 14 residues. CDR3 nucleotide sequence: TGTGCCAGCAGCTTAGTTGTTGAAAATCAGCCCCAGCATTTT. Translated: CASSLVVENQPQHF.

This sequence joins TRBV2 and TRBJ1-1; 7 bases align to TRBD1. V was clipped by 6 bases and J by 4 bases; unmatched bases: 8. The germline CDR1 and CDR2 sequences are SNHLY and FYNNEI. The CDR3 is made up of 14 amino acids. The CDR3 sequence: CASSETGLVTEAFF. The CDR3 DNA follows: TGTGCCAGCAGCGAGACAGGGTTAGTCACTGAAGCTTTCTTT. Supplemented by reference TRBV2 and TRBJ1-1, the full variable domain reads EPEVTQTPSHQVTQMGQEVILRCVPISNHLYFYWYRQILGQKVEFLVSFYNNEISEKSEIFDDQFSVERPDGSNFTLKIRSTKLEDSAMYFCASSETGLVTEAFFGQGTRLTVV.

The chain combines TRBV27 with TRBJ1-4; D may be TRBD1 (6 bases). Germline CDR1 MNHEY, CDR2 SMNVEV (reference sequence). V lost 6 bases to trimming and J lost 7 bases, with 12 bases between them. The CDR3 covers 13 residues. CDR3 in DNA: TGTGCCAGCAGCCTACAGGGAAGTGAAAAACTGTTTTTT. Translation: CASSLQGSEKLFF.

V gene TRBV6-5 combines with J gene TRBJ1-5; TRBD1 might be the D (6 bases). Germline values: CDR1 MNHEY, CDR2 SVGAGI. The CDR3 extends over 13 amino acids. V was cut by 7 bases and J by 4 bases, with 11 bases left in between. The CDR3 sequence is CASTRQVNQPQHF. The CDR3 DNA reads TGTGCCAGCACCCGACAGGTTAATCAGCCCCAGCATTTT.

The CDR3 spells CATRGVFHEQYF. The CDR3 DNA sequence: TGTGCCACCAGGGGCGTTTTCCACGAGCAGTACTTC. The chain is built from TRBV24-1 and TRBJ2-7; no reliable D call. This CDR3 contains 12 residues. Germline CDR1 and CDR2: KGHDR and SFDVKD. The germline V and J ends were trimmed by 7 bases and 5 bases, with 11 bases remaining between them.

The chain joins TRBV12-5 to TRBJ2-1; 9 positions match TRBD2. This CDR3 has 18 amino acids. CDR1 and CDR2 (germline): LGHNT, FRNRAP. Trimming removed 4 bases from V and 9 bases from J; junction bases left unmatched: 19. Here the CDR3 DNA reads TGTGCTAGTGGTTCCCCTCTAGCGGGAAGGGGGGTTGGGAGTGAGCAGTTCTTC. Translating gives CASGSPLAGRGVGSEQFF. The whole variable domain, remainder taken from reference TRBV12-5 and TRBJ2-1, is DARVTQTPRHKVTEMGQEVTMRCQPILGHNTVFWYRQTMMQGLELLAYFRNRAPLDDSGMPKDRFSAEMPDATLATLKIQPSEPRDSAVYFCASGSPLAGRGVGSEQFFGPGTRLTVL.

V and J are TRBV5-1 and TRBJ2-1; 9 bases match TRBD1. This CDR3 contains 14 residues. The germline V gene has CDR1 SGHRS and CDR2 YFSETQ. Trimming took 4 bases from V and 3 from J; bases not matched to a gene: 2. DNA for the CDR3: TGCGCCAGCAGCCCGGACAGGGGCTACAATGAGCAGTTCTTC. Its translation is CASSPDRGYNEQFF.

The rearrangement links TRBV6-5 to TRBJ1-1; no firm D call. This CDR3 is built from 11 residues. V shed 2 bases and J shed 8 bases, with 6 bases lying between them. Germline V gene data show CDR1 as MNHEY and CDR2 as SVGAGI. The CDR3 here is CASSYGIEAFF. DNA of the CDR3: TGTGCCAGCAGTTACGGCATCGAAGCTTTCTTT.

The CDR3 DNA reads as TGTGCCAGTAGCAAAGGGACGGCTACGGGGACCCAGTACTTC. It is translated as CASSKGTATGTQYF. The chain couples TRBV19 to TRBJ2-5, with D possibly called TRBD1 or TRBD2 (5 bases each). The CDR3 loop spans 14 amino acids. The germline gives CDR1 LNHDA, CDR2 SQIVND (reference sequence). The germline V and J ends were trimmed by 6 bases and 7 bases, with 18 bases remaining between them.

The CDR3 DNA reads TGTGCCAGCAGTCCAGGGACTAGCGGGGGTGAGACCCAGTACTTC. It specifies CASSPGTSGGETQYF. The chain couples TRBV2 to TRBJ2-5; the match to TRBD2 covers 14 bases. From germline, CDR1 is SNHLY and CDR2 FYNNEI. With 5 bases clipped from V and 5 bases from J, the junction kept 4 bases outside the gene matches. The CDR3 contains 15 residues. The whole variable domain, filled in from reference TRBV2 and TRBJ2-5, reads EPEVTQTPSHQVTQMGQEVILRCVPISNHLYFYWYRQILGQKVEFLVSFYNNEISEKSEIFDDQFSVERPDGSNFTLKIRSTKLEDSAMYFCASSPGTSGGETQYFGPGTRLLVL.

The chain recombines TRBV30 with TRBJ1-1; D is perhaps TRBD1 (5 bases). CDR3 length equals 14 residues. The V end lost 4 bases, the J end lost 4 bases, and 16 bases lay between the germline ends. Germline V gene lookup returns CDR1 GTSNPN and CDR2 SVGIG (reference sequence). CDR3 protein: CAWTLGTGGTEAFF. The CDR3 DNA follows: TGTGCCTGGACCCTTGGGACCGGTGGCACTGAAGCTTTCTTT. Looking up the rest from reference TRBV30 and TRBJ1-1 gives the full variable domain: SQTIHQWPATLVQPVGSPLSLECTVEGTSNPNLYWYRQAAGRGLQLLFYSVGIGQISSEVPQNLSASRPQDRQFILSSKKLLLSDSGFYLCAWTLGTGGTEAFFGQGTRLTVV.

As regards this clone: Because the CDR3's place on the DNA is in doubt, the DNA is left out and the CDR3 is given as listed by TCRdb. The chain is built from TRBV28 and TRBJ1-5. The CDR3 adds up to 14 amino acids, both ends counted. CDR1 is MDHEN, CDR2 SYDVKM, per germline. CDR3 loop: CASSSSVGNQPQHF.

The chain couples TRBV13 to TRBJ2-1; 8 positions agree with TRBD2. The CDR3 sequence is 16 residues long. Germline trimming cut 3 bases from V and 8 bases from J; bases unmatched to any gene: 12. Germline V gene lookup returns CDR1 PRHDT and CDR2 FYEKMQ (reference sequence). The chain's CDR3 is CASSFGGAGGIDEQFF. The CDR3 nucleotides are TGTGCCAGCAGCTTTGGGGGGGCGGGAGGTATAGATGAGCAGTTCTTC. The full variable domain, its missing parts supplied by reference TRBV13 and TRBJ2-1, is AAGVIQSPRHLIKEKRETATLKCYPIPRHDTVYWYQQGPGQDPQFLISFYEKMQSDKGSIPDRFSAQQFSDYHSELNMSSLELGDSALYFCASSFGGAGGIDEQFFGPGTRLTVL.

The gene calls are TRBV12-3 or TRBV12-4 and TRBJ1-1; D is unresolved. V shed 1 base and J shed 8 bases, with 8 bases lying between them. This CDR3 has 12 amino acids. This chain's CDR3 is CASSLDPGEAFF. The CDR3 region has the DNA TGTGCCAGCAGTTTAGACCCAGGCGAAGCTTTCTTT.

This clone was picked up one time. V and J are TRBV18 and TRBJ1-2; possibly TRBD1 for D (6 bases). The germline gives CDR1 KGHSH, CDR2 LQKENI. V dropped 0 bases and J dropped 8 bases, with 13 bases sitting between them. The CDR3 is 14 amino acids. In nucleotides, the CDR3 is TGTGCCAGCTCACCACCCGACTCGCAGGGGGGCTACACCTTC. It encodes CASSPPDSQGGYTF.

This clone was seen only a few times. The CDR3 loop is CASSLGTWMDTGELFF. As DNA, the CDR3 is TGTGCCAGCAGCTTAGGGACCTGGATGGACACCGGGGAGCTGTTTTTT. The V call is TRBV7-9, the J call TRBJ2-2, with D unclear. V lost 1 base and J 3 bases, leaving 12 bases between the germline ends. CDR1 and CDR2 from the germline V gene are SEHNR and FQNEAQ (reference sequence). The CDR3 length is 16 residues. Based on the CDR3 plus reference TRBV7-9 and TRBJ2-2, the full variable domain is DTGVSQNPRHKITKRGQNVTFRCDPISEHNRLYWYRQTLGQGPEFLTYFQNEAQLEKSRLLSDRFSAERPKGSFSTLEIQRTEQGDSAMYLCASSLGTWMDTGELFFGEGSRLTVL.

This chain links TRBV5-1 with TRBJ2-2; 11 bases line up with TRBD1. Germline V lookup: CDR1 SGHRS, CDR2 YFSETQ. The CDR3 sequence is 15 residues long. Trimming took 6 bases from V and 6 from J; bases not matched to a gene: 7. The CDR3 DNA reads TGCGCCAGCAACCCGGGACAGGGGGGTTCCGGGGAGCTGTTTTTT. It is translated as CASNPGQGGSGELFF.

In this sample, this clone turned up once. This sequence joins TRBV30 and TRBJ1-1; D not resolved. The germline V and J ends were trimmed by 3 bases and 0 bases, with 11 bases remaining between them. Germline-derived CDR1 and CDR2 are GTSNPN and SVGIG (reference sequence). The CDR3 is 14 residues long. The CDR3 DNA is TGTGCCTGGAGCCCCGGGGAGCTGAACACTGAAGCTTTCTTT. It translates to CAWSPGELNTEAFF. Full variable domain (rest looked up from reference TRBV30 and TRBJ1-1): SQTIHQWPATLVQPVGSPLSLECTVEGTSNPNLYWYRQAAGRGLQLLFYSVGIGQISSEVPQNLSASRPQDRQFILSSKKLLLSDSGFYLCAWSPGELNTEAFFGQGTRLTVV.

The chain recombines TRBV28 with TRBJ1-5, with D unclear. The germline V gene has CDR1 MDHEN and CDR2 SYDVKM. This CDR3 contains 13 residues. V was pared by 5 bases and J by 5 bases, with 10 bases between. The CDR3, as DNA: TGTGCCAGCAGTCAGAGATCCCATCAGCCCCAGCATTTT. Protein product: CASSQRSHQPQHF.

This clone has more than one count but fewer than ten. CDR3 nucleotides: TGTGCCAGTAGCCCTACGGGTTCGTATAATTCACCCCTCCACTTT. This gives the protein CASSPTGSYNSPLHF. The chain uses TRBV19 and TRBJ1-6, with D unclear. V lost 6 bases and J 4 bases, leaving 13 bases between the germline ends. CDR1 is LNHDA and CDR2 is SQIVND in the germline V gene (reference sequence). The CDR3 totals 15 residues.

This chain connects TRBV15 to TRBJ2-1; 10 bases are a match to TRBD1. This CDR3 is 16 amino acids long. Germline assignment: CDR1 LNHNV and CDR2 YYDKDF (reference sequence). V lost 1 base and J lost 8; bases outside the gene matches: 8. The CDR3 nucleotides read TGTGCCACCAGCAGAGCCGGGACAGGGGTTATCGATGAGCAGTTCTTC. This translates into CATSRAGTGVIDEQFF.